A single sample is the source of the 27 T cell receptor beta chains below, sequenced in a study of monozygotic twins with inflammatory bowel disease. TCRdb reprocessed the 5' RACE reads, with one entry per CDR3 protein and no DNA. The sample includes approximately 300,000 distinct CDR3 sequences. The specimen was blood. These receptors came from a human donor with ulcerative colitis or Crohn's disease, or a healthy co-twin of an affected twin (not recorded which).

The J gene is TRBJ2-1, the V gene TRBV20-1; the D gene TCRdb calls, TRBD1, cannot be checked with no DNA. The germline V gene has CDR1 DFQATT and CDR2 SNEGSKA (reference sequence). This CDR3 has 17 amino acids. This CDR3 reads CSANGGGLISSYNEQFF.

The chain combines TRBV7-3 with TRBJ2-3; TCRdb indicates TRBD2, and absent DNA this call remains unverified. The CDR3 is 13 amino acids. Looked up from germline, CDR1 is SGHTA and CDR2 is FQGTGA. CDR3 residues: CASSSSGSNTQYF.

The chain's CDR3 is CATSRGGPSETQYF. V and J are TRBV15 and TRBJ2-5; there is no DNA to check the TCRdb D call of TRBD1. The CDR3 is made up of 14 amino acids. From germline, CDR1 is LNHNV and CDR2 YYDKDF (reference sequence).

V usage is TRBV20-1 and J usage is TRBJ2-7; absent DNA, TCRdb's TRBD2 call cannot be checked. The germline V gene has CDR1 DFQATT and CDR2 SNEGSKA (reference sequence). The CDR3 is 12 amino acids. CDR3 amino acids: CSARQTIQEQYF.

The chain couples TRBV2 to TRBJ1-6. The CDR3 has 14 residues. The germline CDR1 and CDR2 sequences are SNHLY and FYNNEI. CDR3: CASKSREDNSPLHF.

The chain carries TRBV7-2 and TRBJ1-6. The CDR3 totals 16 residues. Germline-derived CDR1 and CDR2 are SGHTA and FQGNSA. CDR3 loop: CASSPLTNLGNSPLHF.

The chain is built from TRBV12-3 or TRBV12-4 and TRBJ1-4; the D call of TRBD1 rests on TCRdb alone, since no DNA is present to check it. The CDR3 runs 13 residues. Here the CDR3 reads CASSLGQEGKLFF.

The V and J genes are TRBV14 and TRBJ1-1. The CDR3 extends over 14 amino acids. The V gene's germline CDR1 is SGHDN and CDR2 FVKESK. CDR3 loop: CASSRQSGTSEAFF.

V and J are TRBV6-5 and TRBJ1-4. Per germline, CDR1 MNHEY and CDR2 SVGAGI. The CDR3 length is 13 residues. This CDR3 is CASRRAIGEKLFF.

The chain joins TRBV3-1 to TRBJ2-1; TCRdb's D gene call, TRBD1, goes unchecked for lack of DNA. This CDR3 has 17 amino acids. The germline CDR1 and CDR2 sequences are LGHDT and YNNKEL (reference sequence). The CDR3 sequence is CASSRRRAGGSYNEQFF.

The chain employs TRBV4-3 and TRBJ1-5; checking the TCRdb D call of TRBD1 is not possible without DNA. The CDR3 runs 16 residues. Germline CDR1 reads LGHNA; CDR2 reads YSLEER. The CDR3 spells CASSQDGGQANQPQHF.

V and J are TRBV6-1 and TRBJ1-5; the D call from TCRdb, TRBD1, cannot be confirmed without DNA. Germline values: CDR1 MNHNS, CDR2 SASEGT. The CDR3 runs to 15 residues. The CDR3 sequence is CASSGQDRGRQPQHF.

This chain joins TRBV7-2 and TRBJ2-5; as DNA is missing, the TRBD2 call by TCRdb cannot be tested. CDR3 length: 14 amino acids. Germline V gene sequence: CDR1 SGHTA, CDR2 FQGNSA. CDR3: CASSAAGGLETQYF. The full variable domain, in which reference TRBV7-2 and TRBJ2-5 provide the parts outside the CDR3, is GAGVSQSPSNKVTEKGKDVELRCDPISGHTALYWYRQSLGQGLEFLIYFQGNSAPDKSGLPSDRFSAERTGGSVSTLTIQRTQQEDSAVYLCASSAAGGLETQYFGPGTRLLVL.

The genes are TRBV12-3 or TRBV12-4 and TRBJ2-7; TCRdb's D gene call, TRBD1, goes unchecked for lack of DNA. This CDR3 has 14 amino acids. The chain's CDR3 is CASSLAGGPTEQYF.

The chain employs TRBV13 and TRBJ2-1; TCRdb proposes TRBD2, but this gene call is untestable without DNA. The CDR3 totals 14 residues. From germline, CDR1 is PRHDT and CDR2 FYEKMQ (reference sequence). The CDR3 loop reads CAWSVGGPGNEQFF.

The chain joins TRBV4-2 to TRBJ2-1; without DNA, the TCRdb call of TRBD2 cannot be checked. The germline gives CDR1 LGHNA, CDR2 YNFKEQ. The CDR3 loop spans 13 amino acids. CDR3 amino acids: CASSQEGGLRQFF.

This chain links TRBV6-2 or TRBV6-3 with TRBJ2-1; checking the TCRdb D call of TRBD2 is not possible without DNA. The germline gives CDR1 MNHEY, CDR2 SVGEGT. This CDR3 comprises 12 residues. CDR3 amino acids: CASSRGGDEQFF.

This chain connects TRBV20-1 to TRBJ2-7; TCRdb proposes TRBD2, but this gene call is untestable without DNA. CDR3 length equals 16 residues. Per germline, CDR1 DFQATT and CDR2 SNEGSKA (reference sequence). The CDR3 region is CSASHGLRAAAAEQYF.

The J gene is TRBJ2-1, the V gene TRBV7-6. The CDR3 extends over 13 amino acids. Germline CDR1 reads SGHVS; CDR2 reads FNYEAQ. This CDR3 is CASSSRPYNEQFF.

The chain links TRBV5-5 to TRBJ2-7; TCRdb designates TRBD1, a call that cannot be tested without DNA. Germline lookup yields CDR1 SGHKS and CDR2 YYEKEE (reference sequence). CDR3 length equals 12 residues. CDR3 loop: CASSLLPGQDYF.

J is TRBJ2-7 and V is TRBV3-1; absent DNA, TCRdb's TRBD1 call cannot be checked. CDR3 size: 15 residues. The germline gives CDR1 LGHDT, CDR2 YNNKEL (reference sequence). CDR3 sequence: CASSAPGTGVHEQYF.

V and J are TRBV2 and TRBJ2-3; TCRdb designates TRBD2, a call that cannot be tested without DNA. CDR1 and CDR2 (germline): SNHLY, FYNNEI. The CDR3 loop spans 15 amino acids. The CDR3 region is CACTESSGKSDTQYF.

The chain couples TRBV3-1 to TRBJ1-2; the D call of TRBD1 rests on TCRdb alone, since no DNA is present to check it. This CDR3 has 15 residues. Germline-derived CDR1 and CDR2 are LGHDT and YNNKEL (reference sequence). CDR3 protein: CASSRLRTDQHGYTF.

The rearrangement uses TRBV6-5 and TRBJ2-7. The CDR3 spans 14 residues. In germline, CDR1 is MNHEY, CDR2 SVGAGI. This chain's CDR3 is CASSYSVGAYEQYF.

The V call is TRBV20-1, the J call TRBJ1-2; the TCRdb D gene call, TRBD1, has no DNA to confirm it. The CDR3 is 16 residues long. Germline values: CDR1 DFQATT, CDR2 SNEGSKA (reference sequence). CDR3: CSARDYGQGAGYGYTF.

The CDR3 reads CASTLVGTGRAEQYF. The V gene is TRBV6-2 or TRBV6-3, the J gene TRBJ2-7; the TCRdb call, TRBD1, lacks DNA for checking. Germline V gives CDR1 MNHEY, CDR2 SVGEGT. The CDR3 contains 15 residues.

V is TRBV6-4 and J is TRBJ2-3; TCRdb indicates TRBD2, and absent DNA this call remains unverified. The CDR3 length is 14 residues. The germline CDR1 and CDR2 sequences are MRHNA and SNTAGT. The CDR3 reads CATAASGGSDTQYF.